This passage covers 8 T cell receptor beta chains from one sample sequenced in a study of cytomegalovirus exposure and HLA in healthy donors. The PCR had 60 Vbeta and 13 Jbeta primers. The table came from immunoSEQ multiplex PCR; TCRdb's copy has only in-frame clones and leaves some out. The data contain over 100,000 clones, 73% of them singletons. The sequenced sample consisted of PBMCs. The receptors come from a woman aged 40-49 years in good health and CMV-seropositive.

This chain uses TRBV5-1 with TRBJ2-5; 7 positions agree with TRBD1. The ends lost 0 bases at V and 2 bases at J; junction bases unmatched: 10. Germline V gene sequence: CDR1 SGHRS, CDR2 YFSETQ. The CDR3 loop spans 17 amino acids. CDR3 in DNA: TGCGCCAGCAGCTTGGCCCCCACAGGGGCCGCACAAGAGACCCAGTACTTC. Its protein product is CASSLAPTGAAQETQYF.

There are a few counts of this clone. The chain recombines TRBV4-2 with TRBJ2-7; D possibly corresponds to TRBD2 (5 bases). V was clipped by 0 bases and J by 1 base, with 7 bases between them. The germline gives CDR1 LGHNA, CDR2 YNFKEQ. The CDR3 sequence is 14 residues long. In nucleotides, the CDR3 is TGTGCCAGCAGCCAAGACCGGGGATCCTACGAGCAGTACTTC. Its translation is CASSQDRGSYEQYF.

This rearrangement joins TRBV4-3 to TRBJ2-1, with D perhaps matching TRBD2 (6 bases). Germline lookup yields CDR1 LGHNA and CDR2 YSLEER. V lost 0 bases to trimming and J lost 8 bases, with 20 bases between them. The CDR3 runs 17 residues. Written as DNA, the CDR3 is TGCGCCAGCAGCCAAGATTGGGCCGGACTACGGGTCGATGAGCAGTTCTTC. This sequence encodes CASSQDWAGLRVDEQFF.

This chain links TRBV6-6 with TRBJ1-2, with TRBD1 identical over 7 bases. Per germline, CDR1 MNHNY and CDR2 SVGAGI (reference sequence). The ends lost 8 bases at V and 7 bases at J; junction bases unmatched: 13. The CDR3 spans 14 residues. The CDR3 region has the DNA TGTGCCAGCTACAGGGGTCTTGTTGGTCCTGGCTACACCTTC. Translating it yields CASYRGLVGPGYTF.

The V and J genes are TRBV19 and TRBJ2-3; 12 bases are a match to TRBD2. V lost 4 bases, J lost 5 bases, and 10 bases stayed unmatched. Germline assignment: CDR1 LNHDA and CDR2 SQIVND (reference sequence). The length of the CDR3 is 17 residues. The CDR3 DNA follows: TGTGCCAGTAGTACGTTACTCGGGACTAGCGGGCAAGATACGCAGTATTTT. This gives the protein CASSTLLGTSGQDTQYF.

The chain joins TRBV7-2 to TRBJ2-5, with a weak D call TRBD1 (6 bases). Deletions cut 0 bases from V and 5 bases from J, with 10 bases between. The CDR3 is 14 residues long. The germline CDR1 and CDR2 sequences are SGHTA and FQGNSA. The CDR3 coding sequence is TGTGCCAGCAGCTTAGCGGGGGCCGGGGAGACCCAGTACTTC. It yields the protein CASSLAGAGETQYF.

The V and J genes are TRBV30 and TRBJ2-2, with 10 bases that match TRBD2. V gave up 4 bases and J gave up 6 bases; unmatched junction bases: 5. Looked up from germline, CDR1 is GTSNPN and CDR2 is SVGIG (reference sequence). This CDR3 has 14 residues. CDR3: CAWNPTSGPGELFF. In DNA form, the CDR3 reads TGTGCCTGGAATCCGACTAGCGGGCCCGGGGAGCTGTTTTTT.

The CDR3 protein is CASSQEGGLAGGTGELFF. In DNA, the CDR3 is TGTGCCAGCAGCCAAGAGGGGGGACTAGCGGGAGGGACCGGGGAGCTGTTTTTT. The chain combines TRBV4-2 with TRBJ2-2, with 16 bases matching TRBD2. This CDR3 has 18 amino acids. Germline CDR1 LGHNA, CDR2 YNFKEQ. Trimming took 0 bases from V and 5 from J; bases not matched to a gene: 3.